This entry features one T cell receptor (beta chain) sequence. This record comes from a study of blood T cell repertoires in COVID-19. Study background: Material from acute and convalescent COVID-19 was sourced from the United States, Italy and Spain. Sample material is recorded as cDNA or gDNA derived from T cells, B-cell-depleted T cells, or PBMCs.

The germline V gene has CDR1 MNHEY and CDR2 SMNVEV (reference sequence). This CDR3 contains 15 residues. V shed 3 bases, J shed 3 bases, and the junction held 3 bases outside the gene matches. Followed over time, Seattle patients had been enrolled while infection was active. Methods used by the authors: By means of reference gene primer amplification, nucleated cell counts were estimated. Profiled with immunoSEQ multiplex PCR; TCRdb holds only in-frame clones, not every one. V and J calls and clone size are given by that table; D and trimming were obtained from the DNA. The data contain 15,000 to 20,000 clones, 77% of them singletons.

This clonotype was obtained from a man between 65 and 85 years old with COVID-19, enrolled during active disease. The sequenced material came from peripheral blood. The chain employs TRBV27 and TRBJ2-1, with TRBD2 matching 9 bases. CDR3 DNA: TGTGCCAGCAGTTTCCGACTAGCGGTCTACAATGAGCAGTTCTTC. This translates into CASSFRLAVYNEQFF.